This entry lists 8 T cell receptor beta chains sequenced from one sample in a study of T cells after yellow fever vaccination. Each CDR3 protein gets one entry after TCRdb re-called the 5' RACE reads with MiXCR. The sample lists 500,000 to 550,000 distinct CDR3 sequences, 21% occurring once. The specimen was PBMCs, collected roughly 20 days after the first yellow fever vaccination. The receptors were sampled from a man between 18 and 35 years old who received the YFV17D yellow fever vaccine.

The J gene is TRBJ2-2, the V gene TRBV3-1; tentatively, D is TRBD2 (7 bases). The CDR3 is 14 residues long. Per germline, CDR1 LGHDT and CDR2 YNNKEL (reference sequence). V was trimmed by 5 bases and J by 7 bases, leaving 14 bases between them. This chain's CDR3 is CASSDTGGYGELFF. For the CDR3, the DNA is TGTGCCAGCAGCGATACGGGGGGCTACGGGGAGCTGTTTTTT.

The chain combines TRBV12-3 or TRBV12-4 with TRBJ2-1, with 10 positions matching TRBD2. The CDR3 runs to 17 residues. The J segment lost 8 bases and the V segment lost 1 base, leaving 11 bases of the junction unmatched. The CDR3 region is CASSLGDVAGGLYEQFF. As DNA, the CDR3 is TGTGCCAGCAGTTTAGGAGACGTAGCGGGGGGTCTCTATGAGCAGTTCTTC.

Details on this clonotype: The missing conserved phenylalanine or tryptophan at the end of this CDR3 makes a read error likely. The chain recombines TRBV6-2 or TRBV6-3 with TRBJ2-5; no reliable D call. Germline V gives CDR1 MNHEY, CDR2 SVGEGT. CDR3 length: 12 amino acids. Trimming removed 9 bases from V and 6 bases from J, with 14 bases in between. The CDR3 DNA reads as TGTGCCAGTGCGGTTTGGTCGAAGACCCAGTACCTC. Translated: CASAVWSKTQYL.

This clonotype came up a few times. The V call is TRBV18, the J call TRBJ2-5; possible D gene TRBD1, 5 bases. The CDR3 contains 15 residues. V was pared by 3 bases and J by 5 bases, with 16 bases between. Germline CDR1 and CDR2: KGHSH and LQKENI. CDR3 sequence reads: CASSPIRKGLETQYF. CDR3 in DNA: TGTGCCAGCTCACCTATCAGAAAGGGGTTGGAGACCCAGTACTTC.

This clonotype was counted a few times. V and J are TRBV12-3 or TRBV12-4 and TRBJ2-3, with 10 bases identical to TRBD2. The CDR3 is made up of 13 amino acids. V lost 7 bases and J lost 4; bases outside the gene matches: 2. CDR3 region: CASKLAGADTQYF. The CDR3 DNA reads as TGTGCCAGCAAGCTAGCGGGGGCAGATACGCAGTATTTT.

This clonotype occurred many times. V and J are TRBV5-1 and TRBJ2-3; D gene uncertain. CDR3 length equals 12 residues. The germline V and J ends were trimmed by 0 bases and 6 bases, with 5 bases remaining between them. CDR1 and CDR2 (germline): SGHRS, YFSETQ. In DNA, the CDR3 is TGCGCCAGCAGCTTGGCTTCGGATACGCAGTATTTT. Protein product: CASSLASDTQYF.

This chain links TRBV29-1 with TRBJ2-5, with D perhaps matching TRBD1 or TRBD2 (5 bases each). Germline assignment: CDR1 SQVTM and CDR2 ANQGSEA. There are 14 residues in the CDR3. The V gene lost 3 bases and the J gene lost 5 bases, with 16 bases spanning the gap. The CDR3 DNA is TGCAGCGTTGATGGCAGGGACCTTCTTGAGACCCAGTACTTC. Protein: CSVDGRDLLETQYF.

V is TRBV6-2 or TRBV6-3 and J is TRBJ1-2; no firm D call. The CDR3 is made up of 15 amino acids. Trimming took off 2 bases at V and 0 bases at J, with 10 bases between the two ends. The germline V gene encodes CDR1 MNHEY and CDR2 SVGEGT. The DNA for the CDR3 is TGTGCCAGCAGTTACAGGGTTCCAGCTAACTATGGCTACACCTTC. Its protein is CASSYRVPANYGYTF.